This TCR beta chain originates from a study of blood T cells in healthy people across ages. Study-wide points: Both naive CD4+ cell counts and diversity were greater in long-lived donors than in aged donors.

The use of a sample-barcoded 5' primer and a J-beta primer mix characterized a second PCR of roughly 6 to 11 cycles. TCRdb re-called the 5' RACE reads with MiXCR, one entry per CDR3 protein. The sample contains hundreds of thousands of distinct CDR3 sequences, about 34% of which appear only once. Healthy Caucasians from Russia aged roughly 6 to 90 served as donors. Each of the donors had around 10 milliliters of peripheral blood drawn into EDTA-treated Vacutainer tubes. To note about this clonotype: What it binds is not known.

Germline V gene lookup returns CDR1 SGHNT and CDR2 YYREEE (reference sequence). The CDR3 loop spans 16 amino acids. Sequenced sample: blood. The clonotype comes from a man aged 18-30 years in good health. The chain couples TRBV5-4 to TRBJ2-1; D is perhaps TRBD2 (6 bases). The J call is uncertain, as TRBJ2-7 better fits the DNA end. The CDR3 region has the DNA TGTGCCAGCAGCTTGACCCCGGGGGAGTCCTACAATGAGCAGTACTTC. Its protein is CASSLTPGESYNEQYF.